This T cell receptor (beta chain) comes out of a study of blood T cells in healthy people across ages. Overall study findings and caveats: Considered underestimates were the diversity estimates obtained from one million T cells.

This clonotype was seen ten or more times. Antigen: not known. It was with a sample-barcoded 5' primer and a J-beta primer mix that a second PCR of about 6 to 11 cycles was run. Every individual sample yielded 2.5 million or more paired-end reads (each containing CDR3). TCRdb recomputed calls from the 5' RACE reads with MiXCR, one row per CDR3 protein. The table includes 650,000 to 700,000 distinct CDR3 sequences, about a third detected once. The sample taken for sequencing was blood. The TCR sequence derives from a woman at least 80 years old in good health.

The CDR3 DNA is TGTGCCTGGAGTAAAGGCTGGCCGACGGATAGCAATCAGCCCCAGCATTTT. As protein: CAWSKGWPTDSNQPQHF. This chain joins TRBV30 and TRBJ1-5, with D uncertain. CDR3 size: 17 residues. V lost 2 bases and J lost 0, with 17 bases in between. CDR1 and CDR2 from the germline V gene are GTSNPN and SVGIG (reference sequence).